This passage covers 10 T cell receptor beta chains from one sample sequenced in a study of T cells after posttransplantation cyclophosphamide. A marrow graft followed busulfan-fludarabine conditioning, with cyclophosphamide on days +3 and +4. TCRdb's table, derived via immunoSEQ multiplex PCR, lists solely in-frame clones and lacks some. There are fewer than 12,000 clones in the sample, none observed a single time. The source was PBMCs, collected after allogeneic stem cell transplant with posttransplant cyclophosphamide. The receptors shown here come from a female patient aged 40 to 50 who received an allogeneic stem cell transplant from a related donor, was CMV-positive, and had no GVHD. Certain T cells may be donor cells from the graft.

This clone showed up many times. The V and J genes are TRBV7-9 and TRBJ1-5, with 9 bases that match TRBD1. The CDR3 consists of 14 residues. Germline CDR1 SEHNR, CDR2 FQNEAQ (reference sequence). Losses at the gene ends were 5 bases for V and 3 bases for J; bases not matched to a gene: 2. CDR3 nucleotides: TGTGCCAGCAGCGGGGACAGGGTCAATCAGCCCCAGCATTTT. Translated, it gives CASSGDRVNQPQHF.

This clone was counted ten times or more. This chain joins TRBV11-2 and TRBJ1-3, with D unresolved. Germline V gives CDR1 SGHAT, CDR2 FQNNGV. The CDR3 sequence is 15 residues long. V was cut by 8 bases and J by 0 bases, with 14 bases left in between. The CDR3 nucleotides are TGTGCCAGCTCCAGGTCTTCATACTCTGGAAACACCATATATTTT. It encodes CASSRSSYSGNTIYF.

At least ten counts were recorded for this clone. This chain links TRBV27 with TRBJ1-2, with D possibly matching TRBD1 (5 bases). V was cut by 2 bases and J by 1 base, with 17 bases left in between. The germline gives CDR1 MNHEY, CDR2 SMNVEV (reference sequence). CDR3 length: 17 amino acids. The CDR3 nucleotides read TGTGCCAGCAGTTTAAGGGTCAGCGGGGGGGGTAACTATGGCTACACCTTC. Translation: CASSLRVSGGGNYGYTF.

This clone was observed many times. The rearrangement uses TRBV19 and TRBJ1-2, with 8 bases aligning to TRBD1. Germline CDR1 is LNHDA and CDR2 is SQIVND (reference sequence). The CDR3 is 14 residues long. V lost 7 bases, J lost 4 bases, and 8 bases stayed unmatched. The CDR3 region has the DNA TGTGCCAGTACACCGGACAGGGTATCCTATGGCTACACCTTC. Protein: CASTPDRVSYGYTF. Full variable domain (rest looked up from reference TRBV19 and TRBJ1-2): DGGITQSPKYLFRKEGQNVTLSCEQNLNHDAMYWYRQDPGQGLRLIYYSQIVNDFQKGDIAEGYSVSREKKESFPLTVTSAQKNPTAFYLCASTPDRVSYGYTFGSGTRLTVV.

Many counts were recorded for this clone. The V gene is TRBV10-1, the J gene TRBJ1-1; TRBD1 matches 7 bases. The ends lost 5 bases at V and 6 bases at J; junction bases unmatched: 9. Germline assignment: CDR1 WNHNN and CDR2 SYGVQD (reference sequence). CDR3 size: 14 residues. The CDR3 nucleotides read TGCGCCAGCAGTAGCACAGGGGTGCGGGCTGAAGCTTTCTTT. Translation gives CASSSTGVRAEAFF.

At least ten counts were recorded for this clone. V and J are TRBV10-3 and TRBJ2-3; D is possibly TRBD1 (6 bases). Germline assignment: CDR1 ENHRY and CDR2 SYGVKD. The length of the CDR3 is 18 residues. Trimming left V 4 bases short and J 0 bases short, with 20 bases between. CDR3 in DNA: TGTGCCATCAGTGGATGGACAGCCCCCTCCACTAGCACAGATACGCAGTATTTT. It is translated as CAISGWTAPSTSTDTQYF.

This clone showed up many times. The chain recombines TRBV7-3 with TRBJ2-1, with TRBD2 matching over 13 bases. The germline gives CDR1 SGHTA, CDR2 FQGTGA. This CDR3 has 15 amino acids. V lost 5 bases and J lost 9; bases outside the gene matches: 7. This CDR3 reads CASSPGTSGVSEQFF. Here the CDR3 DNA reads TGTGCCAGCAGCCCCGGGACTAGCGGGGTCAGTGAGCAGTTCTTC.

The sample holds many counts of this clone. CDR3 nucleotide sequence: TGTGCTAGTGCCAAGGGGGGGACACAAGAGACCCAGTACTTC. Amino acids: CASAKGGTQETQYF. The chain links TRBV12-5 to TRBJ2-5; a possible D gene is TRBD2 (7 bases). Germline CDR1 and CDR2: LGHNT and FRNRAP. The CDR3 totals 14 residues. Trimming cost V 7 bases and J 2 bases, with 14 bases left between them.

The table lists this clone with many counts. This chain uses TRBV19 with TRBJ1-3, with D uncertain. This CDR3 spans 14 amino acids. Between the trimmed V and J ends, which lost 2 bases and 0 bases, there was a span of 5 bases. Germline CDR1 reads LNHDA; CDR2 reads SQIVND (reference sequence). CDR3 nucleotides: TGTGCCAGTAGTATACGAGACTCTGGAAACACCATATATTTT. Protein sequence: CASSIRDSGNTIYF.

This clone was counted many times. The CDR3 coding sequence is TGCGCCAGCAGCCTAGCCGGACAGTCCAATCAGCCCCAGCATTTT. It is translated as CASSLAGQSNQPQHF. The V call is TRBV5-1, the J call TRBJ1-5, with D perhaps TRBD1 (6 bases). V lost 4 bases and J lost 3, with 14 bases in between. The CDR3 consists of 15 residues. The V gene's germline CDR1 is SGHRS and CDR2 YFSETQ.